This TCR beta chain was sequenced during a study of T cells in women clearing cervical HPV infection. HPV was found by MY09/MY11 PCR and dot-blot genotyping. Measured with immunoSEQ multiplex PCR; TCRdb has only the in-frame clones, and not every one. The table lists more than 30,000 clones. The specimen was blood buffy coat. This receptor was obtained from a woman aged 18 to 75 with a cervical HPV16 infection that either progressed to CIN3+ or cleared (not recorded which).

CDR3 bases read: TGCAGCGTAGGGGCAGGCCTCGGGTCAGATACG. Protein: CSVGAGLGSDT. The whole CDR3 is CSVGAGLGSDTQYF. This sequence joins TRBV29-1 and TRBJ2-3; weak D call: TRBD1 (5 bases). The observed sequence ends 3 residues before the CDR3 terminus, with the missing tail filled in from the germline J gene. The CDR3 runs 14 residues. V was pared by 6 bases and J by 4 bases, with 17 bases between. Germline V lookup: CDR1 SQVTM, CDR2 ANQGSEA.